This T cell receptor (beta chain) came from a study of cytomegalovirus exposure and HLA in healthy donors. Researchers ran the PCR with 60 Vbeta and 13 Jbeta primers. TCRdb's copy holds only in-frame clones and misses some; the assay was immunoSEQ multiplex PCR. The sample consists of under 200,000 clones, around 80% of them appearing once. Study-level points and caveats: The authors considered a cluster of highly shared sequence variants likely to be a sequencing artifact. Most TCR sequences proved rare, with some public TCRs found in many donors.

Notes on this clone: Its antigen is as yet unknown.

V was pared by 3 bases and J by 4 bases, with 22 bases between. Germline V lookup: CDR1 SGDLS, CDR2 YYNGEE. This CDR3 comprises 17 residues. This clonotype originated in a man aged 30 to 45 in good health and CMV-seronegative. Specimen: PBMCs. J is TRBJ1-1 and V is TRBV9; no firm D call. CDR3 residues: CASSASPLAPIRTEAFF. CDR3 bases: TGTGCCAGCAGCGCCTCGCCCCTGGCTCCCATTCGCACTGAAGCTTTCTTT.